These 24 T cell receptor beta chains were all obtained from the same sample, sequenced in a study of blood T cell repertoires in COVID-19. Clones were read by immunoSEQ multiplex PCR, and TCRdb kept only the in-frame ones, dropping some. The sample shows 100,000 to 120,000 clones, about 80% of them seen only once. The specimen was peripheral blood. The receptors were gathered from a woman older than 75 with active or convalescent COVID-19.

V gene TRBV28 combines with J gene TRBJ1-2, with TRBD1 matching over 8 bases. The CDR3 is 15 residues long. V shed 6 bases and J 8 bases; nucleotides not matched to a gene: 14. Germline V gene lookup returns CDR1 MDHEN and CDR2 SYDVKM. CDR3 coding DNA: TGTGCCAGCAGCCTAACAGGGGGAGGATCCTTCGGCTACACCTTC. The encoded protein is CASSLTGGGSFGYTF.

The rearrangement uses TRBV11-3 and TRBJ2-1; 7 positions agree with TRBD2. The germline V gene encodes CDR1 SGHNT and CDR2 YENEEA. J lost 4 bases, V lost 5 bases, and 11 bases had no gene match. The CDR3 is 16 amino acids. This chain's CDR3 is CASSPERGSSYNEQFF. CDR3 DNA: TGTGCCAGCAGCCCCGAACGCGGGAGCAGTTACAATGAGCAGTTCTTC.

The chain carries TRBV27 and TRBJ2-7, with 7 bases that match TRBD2. The CDR3 is 15 amino acids. V trimming: 6 bases; J trimming: 3 bases; junction bases outside the gene matches: 11. Germline V gives CDR1 MNHEY, CDR2 SMNVEV (reference sequence). The CDR3 reads CASSLLADILYEQYF. The CDR3 DNA reads as TGTGCCAGCAGCCTCCTAGCGGACATCCTCTACGAGCAGTACTTC.

This rearrangement joins TRBV6-5 to TRBJ2-3, with D perhaps TRBD2 (6 bases). The germline V and J ends were trimmed by 2 bases and 3 bases, with 12 bases remaining between them. Germline V lookup: CDR1 MNHEY, CDR2 SVGAGI. This CDR3 contains 15 residues. This CDR3 reads CASSYVGRGTDTQYF. The CDR3 DNA is TGTGCCAGCAGTTACGTCGGGAGAGGGACAGATACGCAGTATTTT.

This clone was seen only a few times. Compared with germline, one end of the junction differs, possibly owing to a read error. This sequence joins TRBV25-1 and TRBJ2-3; the D gene is possibly TRBD2 (5 bases). CDR1 is MGHDK and CDR2 is SYGVNS in the germline V gene. The CDR3 sequence is 14 residues long. The CDR3 DNA follows: TGTGCCACCAGTTACAAGCGGCACACAGATACGCAGTATTTT. Its protein is CATSYKRHTDTQYF.

The chain is built from TRBV29-1 and TRBJ2-5; D is possibly TRBD1 (7 bases). With 2 bases removed from V and 5 bases from J, the gap between germline ends came to 15 bases. The CDR3 sequence is 14 residues long. Germline-derived CDR1 and CDR2 are SQVTM and ANQGSEA. The CDR3 loop is CSVERQGGGETQYF. CDR3 in DNA: TGCAGCGTTGAAAGACAGGGAGGCGGGGAGACCCAGTACTTC.

The chain links TRBV27 to TRBJ2-7; 11 bases match TRBD2. The CDR3 is 15 amino acids. Trimming cost V 4 bases and J 5 bases; bases outside gene matches: 7. Germline-derived CDR1 and CDR2 are MNHEY and SMNVEV (reference sequence). The CDR3: CASSSPTSGKDEQYF. Written as DNA, the CDR3 is TGTGCCAGCAGTTCGCCGACTAGCGGGAAGGACGAGCAGTACTTC.

The chain uses TRBV6-2 or TRBV6-3 and TRBJ2-7; D unclear. Germline lookup yields CDR1 MNHEY and CDR2 SVGEGT. V dropped 0 bases and J dropped 0 bases, with 9 bases sitting between them. The CDR3 is 15 amino acids. CDR3 in amino acids: CASSYSPQLSYEQYF. The CDR3, as DNA: TGTGCCAGCAGTTACTCCCCCCAACTCTCCTACGAGCAGTACTTC.

With regard to this clone: This CDR3 is also generated by other DNA sequences in the sample. The chain links TRBV5-4 to TRBJ2-7, with 11 bases lining up with TRBD2. In germline, CDR1 is SGHNT, CDR2 YYREEE (reference sequence). The CDR3 has 15 amino acids. After removal of 4 bases from V and 4 bases from J, the junction contained 7 bases not matched to a gene. CDR3 sequence reads: CASSTTSGSSYEQYF. The CDR3 DNA reads as TGTGCCAGCAGCACAACTAGCGGGAGTTCGTACGAGCAGTACTTC.

The rearrangement links TRBV5-1 to TRBJ1-1; 8 nucleotides line up with TRBD1. Germline loops: CDR1 SGHRS, CDR2 YFSETQ. After removal of 4 bases from V and 4 bases from J, the junction contained 9 bases not matched to a gene. CDR3 length: 15 residues. Here the CDR3 reads CASSPWTGSGTEAFF. In DNA form, the CDR3 reads TGCGCCAGCAGCCCATGGACAGGGAGCGGCACTGAAGCTTTCTTT.

V gene TRBV19 combines with J gene TRBJ2-3; 10 positions match TRBD2. After removal of 9 bases from V and 6 bases from J, the junction contained 12 bases not matched to a gene. Germline V gene sequence: CDR1 LNHDA, CDR2 SQIVND (reference sequence). The CDR3 extends over 15 amino acids. CDR3 region: CASAPGLAYRDTQYF. In DNA form, the CDR3 reads TGTGCCAGCGCCCCGGGACTAGCGTATAGGGATACGCAGTATTTT.

The V and J genes are TRBV5-1 and TRBJ2-7; TRBD2 matches at 15 bases. V lost 4 bases and J lost 4; bases outside the gene matches: 3. This CDR3 region has 15 residues. From germline, CDR1 is SGHRS and CDR2 YFSETQ. The CDR3, as DNA: TGCGCCAGCAGCGGCGGGACTAGCGGGAGGTACGAGCAGTACTTC. Translation gives CASSGGTSGRYEQYF.

The chain recombines TRBV4-1 with TRBJ1-2; D not certain. This CDR3 spans 16 amino acids. Germline CDR1 is MGHRA and CDR2 is YSYEKL. V gave up 1 base and J gave up 2 bases, with 14 bases separating them. CDR3 region: CASSQVSHGENYGYTF. In DNA, the CDR3 is TGCGCCAGCAGCCAAGTCTCCCATGGAGAGAACTATGGCTACACCTTC.

This chain joins TRBV7-9 and TRBJ2-7, with D perhaps matching TRBD1 (6 bases). This CDR3 contains 12 residues. CDR1 and CDR2 (germline): SEHNR, FQNEAQ (reference sequence). Trimming cost V 5 bases and J 3 bases, with 8 bases left between them. The CDR3 DNA follows: TGTGCCAGCAGCCAGGACAGCTACGAGCAGTACTTC. It specifies CASSQDSYEQYF.

The V and J genes are TRBV7-2 and TRBJ1-4, with D maybe TRBD1 (6 bases). Trimming pared 5 bases from V and 6 bases from J, leaving 16 bases between. The CDR3 is made up of 15 amino acids. Germline values: CDR1 SGHTA, CDR2 FQGNSA. CDR3 sequence (DNA): TGTGCCAGCAGCGGCGGCCGGCAGGGGTATGAAAAACTGTTTTTT. Translation gives CASSGGRQGYEKLFF. Looking up the rest from reference TRBV7-2 and TRBJ1-4 gives the full variable domain: GAGVSQSPSNKVTEKGKDVELRCDPISGHTALYWYRQSLGQGLEFLIYFQGNSAPDKSGLPSDRFSAERTGGSVSTLTIQRTQQEDSAVYLCASSGGRQGYEKLFFGSGTQLSVL.

V is TRBV6-2 or TRBV6-3 and J is TRBJ2-3; 7 nucleotides align to TRBD2. Trimming at V came to 5 bases and at J to 5 bases, leaving 1 base not matched to a gene. The germline V gene encodes CDR1 MNHEY and CDR2 SVGEGT. The CDR3 has 12 residues. Here the CDR3 reads CASSREEDTQYF. The CDR3, as DNA: TGTGCCAGCAGTCGGGAGGAAGATACGCAGTATTTT.

The chain uses TRBV6-1 and TRBJ1-5; no firm D call. CDR3 length: 12 amino acids. With 2 bases removed from V and 14 bases from J, the gap between germline ends came to 13 bases. The germline V gene has CDR1 MNHNS and CDR2 SASEGT. The CDR3 DNA is TGTGCCAGCAGTGAACGTGGAGACCCAGAGCATTTT. It specifies CASSERGDPEHF.

This clone turned up a few times. The chain is built from TRBV5-6 and TRBJ2-7; tentative D call: TRBD1 (7 bases). The V and J ends lost 2 bases and 7 bases respectively, with 16 bases between them. Germline assignment: CDR1 SGHDT and CDR2 YYEEEE. The CDR3 covers 14 residues. The CDR3 loop is CASSFDTTGREQYF. The CDR3 nucleotides read TGTGCCAGCAGCTTTGATACGACAGGGAGGGAGCAGTACTTC.

There are many counts of this clone. This chain joins TRBV5-1 and TRBJ2-7; D may be TRBD2 (6 bases). The CDR3 has 16 amino acids. The germline V and J ends were trimmed by 0 bases and 0 bases, with 13 bases remaining between them. Germline values: CDR1 SGHRS, CDR2 YFSETQ. The DNA of the CDR3 is TGCGCCAGCAGCTTGGCCCCCGGGACTTCCTCCTACGAGCAGTACTTC. Amino acid sequence: CASSLAPGTSSYEQYF.

The chain uses TRBV5-4 and TRBJ2-7, with TRBD2 identical over 7 bases. The CDR3 has 15 amino acids. J was trimmed by 2 bases and V by 3 bases; bases with no gene match: 8. The germline CDR1 and CDR2 sequences are SGHNT and YYREEE (reference sequence). The CDR3 loop reads CASSSTGTTPYEQYF. As DNA, the CDR3 is TGTGCCAGCAGCTCTACCGGGACTACTCCCTACGAGCAGTACTTC.

The rearrangement uses TRBV5-1 and TRBJ2-7, with TRBD1 identical over 7 bases. The CDR3 has 16 residues. Losses at the gene ends were 0 bases for V and 1 base for J; bases not matched to a gene: 7. Germline loops: CDR1 SGHRS, CDR2 YFSETQ. CDR3 sequence: CASSLAGGQESYEQYF. The CDR3 DNA is TGCGCCAGCAGCTTGGCCGGTGGACAGGAGTCCTACGAGCAGTACTTC.

The chain joins TRBV2 to TRBJ1-2; perhaps TRBD1 as D (5 bases). Germline V gene data show CDR1 as SNHLY and CDR2 as FYNNEI. This CDR3 is 11 amino acids long. The V end was cut by 7 bases, the J end by 7 bases, with 10 bases between. CDR3 coding DNA: TGTGCCAGCACGCAGGGCAGTGGCTACACCTTC. It yields the protein CASTQGSGYTF. Filled out from reference TRBV2 and TRBJ1-2, the complete variable domain reads EPEVTQTPSHQVTQMGQEVILRCVPISNHLYFYWYRQILGQKVEFLVSFYNNEISEKSEIFDDQFSVERPDGSNFTLKIRSTKLEDSAMYFCASTQGSGYTFGSGTRLTVV.

V and J are TRBV3-1 (or the pseudogene TRBV3-2) and TRBJ2-7, with D possibly TRBD2 on 6 matching bases. The CDR3 sequence is 16 residues long. Germline V gene data show CDR1 as LGHDT and CDR2 as YNNKEL (reference sequence). V lost 4 bases, J lost 6 bases, and 22 bases lay in between. The CDR3 reads CASSLRTTVRSGEQYF. Written as DNA, the CDR3 is TGTGCCAGCAGCCTCCGGACTACCGTCCGCTCTGGCGAGCAGTACTTC.

To note about this clone: Other DNA sequences in the same sample also yield this CDR3. The chain is built from TRBV7-2 and TRBJ2-3, with TRBD2 identical over 7 bases. Germline values: CDR1 SGHTA, CDR2 FQGNSA. This CDR3 is 14 amino acids long. V shed 9 bases, J shed 3 bases, and the junction held 9 bases outside the gene matches. For the CDR3, the DNA is TGTGCCAGTAAAATGGGACTAATGACAGATACGCAGTATTTT. Translated: CASKMGLMTDTQYF.